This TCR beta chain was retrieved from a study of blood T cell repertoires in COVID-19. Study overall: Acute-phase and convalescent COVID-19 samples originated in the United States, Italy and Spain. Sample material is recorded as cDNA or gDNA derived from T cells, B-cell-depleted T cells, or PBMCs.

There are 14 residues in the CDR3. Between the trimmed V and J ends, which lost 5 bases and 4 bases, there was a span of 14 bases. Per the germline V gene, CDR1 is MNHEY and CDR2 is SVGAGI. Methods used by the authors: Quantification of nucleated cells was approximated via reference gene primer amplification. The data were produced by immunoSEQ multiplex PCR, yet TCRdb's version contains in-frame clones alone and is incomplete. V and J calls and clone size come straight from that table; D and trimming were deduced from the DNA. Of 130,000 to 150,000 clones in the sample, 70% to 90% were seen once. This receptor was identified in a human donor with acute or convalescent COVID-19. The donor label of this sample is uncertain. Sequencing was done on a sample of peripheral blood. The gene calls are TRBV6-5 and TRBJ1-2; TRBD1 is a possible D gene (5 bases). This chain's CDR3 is CASSPGLDSYGYTF. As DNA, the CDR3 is TGTGCCAGCAGTCCAGGTCTAGACAGCTATGGCTACACCTTC.